This T cell receptor beta chain emerged from a study of blood T cell repertoires in COVID-19. The wider study: The samples span acute and convalescent COVID-19 from the United States, Italy and Spain. From T cells, B-cell-depleted T cells, or PBMCs came the material, which was cDNA or gDNA.

This clone was seen at least ten times. Original handling: Scientists estimated how many nucleated cells there were by amplifying reference gene primers. TCRdb keeps only in-frame clones here, not all; method: immunoSEQ multiplex PCR. Clone size and V and J calls were adopted from that table, with D and trimming inferred from the DNA. The table shows around 140,000 clones, with 88% occurring only once. In germline, CDR1 is SGHAT, CDR2 FQNNGV. V was clipped by 5 bases and J by 2 bases, with 14 bases between them. This CDR3 is built from 15 residues. The receptor was derived from a human donor in a cohort sampled during active COVID-19. V is TRBV11-2 and J is TRBJ2-3, with a possible D match to TRBD2 (5 bases). Material for sequencing was peripheral blood. CDR3 coding DNA: TGTGCCAGCAGCCTGATCGGAGGTAACACAGATACGCAGTATTTT. Translated, it gives CASSLIGGNTDTQYF. The whole variable domain, filled in from reference TRBV11-2 and TRBJ2-3, reads EAGVAQSPRYKIIEKRQSVAFWCNPISGHATLYWYQQILGQGPKLLIQFQNNGVVDDSQLPKDRFSAERLKGVDSTLKIQPAKLEDSAVYLCASSLIGGNTDTQYFGPGTRLTVL.